The 4 T cell receptor beta chains in this list originate from one sample, sequenced in a study of cytomegalovirus exposure and HLA in healthy donors. The PCR used 60 Vbeta and 13 Jbeta primers. Here immunoSEQ multiplex PCR was the method, and the copy in TCRdb shows in-frame clones only, minus some. The table includes 160,000 or so clones, 65% to 75% detected once. The sequenced material came from PBMCs. The receptors shown here come from a human donor in good health.

The V gene is TRBV6-5, the J gene TRBJ2-7; the D is unclear. This CDR3 contains 14 residues. Per the germline V gene, CDR1 is MNHEY and CDR2 is SVGAGI. Trimming shortened V by 0 bases and J by 1 base, and 7 bases separated the two germline ends. The CDR3 nucleotides are TGTGCCAGCAGTTACTCTCCTGAGTCCTACGAGCAGTACTTC. It is translated as CASSYSPESYEQYF.

This clone has only a few counts. The chain combines TRBV12-5 with TRBJ2-3; 9 bases agree with TRBD1. Germline V gives CDR1 LGHNT, CDR2 FRNRAP. This CDR3 region has 17 residues. J gave up 4 bases and V 3 bases, and 11 bases lay outside the gene matches. The CDR3 DNA reads as TGTGCTAGTGGTTTTGGGGGGAGGGGACAGGGTGCAGATACGCAGTATTTT. Translated: CASGFGGRGQGADTQYF.

This chain uses TRBV10-2 with TRBJ1-2; tentatively, D is TRBD1 (6 bases). Germline V gene data show CDR1 as WSHSY and CDR2 as SAAADI. The CDR3 has 12 residues. The V gene lost 8 bases and the J gene lost 4 bases, with 11 bases spanning the gap. In nucleotides, the CDR3 is TGCGCCAGCCTAAAGGACAGCTATGGCTACACCTTC. Protein sequence: CASLKDSYGYTF.

The V call is TRBV27, the J call TRBJ1-2; 8 bases map to TRBD1. Germline V gives CDR1 MNHEY, CDR2 SMNVEV (reference sequence). Unmatched junction bases numbered 5, after V lost 6 bases and J lost 8 bases. This CDR3 comprises 12 residues. DNA of the CDR3: TGTGCCAGCAGGGACAGGGTGTTCGGCTACACCTTC. Its translation: CASRDRVFGYTF.